This TCR beta chain derives from a study of CD8 T cells in ankylosing spondylitis. Study results and limitations: Peripheral blood held disease-linked clones only at relatively low frequency, and these were CD8+. A TCR beta motif of 8 or 9 highly homologous variants appeared characteristic of ankylosing spondylitis blood.

Worth noting for this clonotype: The target antigen is unknown.

Making use of molecular barcodes, quantitative 5'-RACE generated TCR beta libraries. TCRdb re-called the 5' RACE reads with MiXCR, one entry per CDR3 protein. Of about 90,000 distinct CDR3 sequences in the sample, about 8.1% were seen once. This CDR3 is 15 amino acids long. The germline CDR1 and CDR2 sequences are KGHDR and SFDVKD. The V and J ends lost 5 bases and 2 bases respectively, with 12 bases between them. The receptor's source is a male donor with ankylosing spondylitis. The sample consisted of blood, either unsorted or a sorted T cell fraction (not recorded which). V and J are TRBV24-1 and TRBJ2-1, with TRBD2 as a possible D gene (6 bases). CDR3 bases: TGTGCCACCAGTGGGGGTGCGGGGACCTACAATGAGCAGTTCTTC. This codes for CATSGGAGTYNEQFF.